Listed here are 9 T cell receptor beta chains from one sample, sequenced in a study of CD8+ T cells in alopecia areata. RNA extraction and reverse transcription yielded cDNA as sequencing template. Profiling relied on immunoSEQ multiplex PCR, and the TCRdb table lists in-frame clones only, not all of them. This table holds about 150,000 clones, approximately 65% found once. The sequencing sample was made of CD8+ T cells sorted from blood. The receptor set was obtained from a human donor in good health.

A few counts support this clone. The chain couples TRBV6-5 to TRBJ1-5; D remains unclear. The V end was cut by 0 bases, the J end by 5 bases, with 5 bases between. CDR3 length: 13 amino acids. Per the germline V gene, CDR1 is MNHEY and CDR2 is SVGAGI. The CDR3 DNA reads TGTGCCAGCAGTTACTCGAAGGATCAGCCCCAGCATTTT. It encodes CASSYSKDQPQHF.

This sequence joins TRBV15 and TRBJ2-5; possible D gene TRBD2, 5 bases. CDR3 length: 15 amino acids. Germline lookup yields CDR1 LNHNV and CDR2 YYDKDF (reference sequence). Trimming removed 0 bases from V and 4 bases from J, with 12 bases in between. The CDR3 protein is CATSRDGLASETQYF. The DNA of the CDR3 is TGTGCCACCAGCAGAGATGGTCTAGCCTCAGAGACCCAGTACTTC.

This clone was counted only a few times. This chain links TRBV27 with TRBJ2-1, with 10 positions matching TRBD1. With V trimmed by 3 bases and J by 8 bases, 4 bases remained unmatched. Per germline, CDR1 MNHEY and CDR2 SMNVEV (reference sequence). The CDR3 length is 14 residues. CDR3 nucleotides: TGTGCCAGCAGTTTTGGGACAGGGGTGGATGAGCAGTTCTTC. Its protein product is CASSFGTGVDEQFF.

This clone turned up a few times. A read error may produce the germline difference seen at one junction end. The J gene is TRBJ1-1, the V gene TRBV28, with D maybe TRBD1 (6 bases). The CDR3 covers 13 residues. The germline V gene has CDR1 MDHEN and CDR2 SYDVKM. The CDR3 loop is CASSLRGNPLGGF. The CDR3 DNA reads as TGTGCCAGCAGTTTGAGGGGGAACCCGTTGGGTGGTTTT.

The chain links TRBV25-1 to TRBJ2-1; D is unclear. Germline V CDR1 and CDR2: MGHDK, SYGVNS. Trimming took 7 bases from V and 8 from J, leaving 6 bases between them. CDR3 length: 10 amino acids. The CDR3 nucleotides read TGTGCCAGCAATCACCATGAGCAGTTCTTC. Protein sequence: CASNHHEQFF.

The V and J genes are TRBV10-2 and TRBJ2-3; D is undetermined. The CDR3 is 11 amino acids. Per the germline V gene, CDR1 is WSHSY and CDR2 is SAAADI. V was trimmed by 8 bases and J by 5 bases, leaving 8 bases between them. Here the CDR3 reads CASFLGDTQYF. CDR3 in DNA: TGCGCCAGCTTCCTCGGAGATACGCAGTATTTT.

This clone has only a few counts. This chain joins TRBV27 and TRBJ2-2; D is undetermined. The CDR3 contains 13 residues. With 9 bases removed from V and 2 bases from J, the gap between germline ends came to 10 bases. CDR1 and CDR2 (germline): MNHEY, SMNVEV (reference sequence). The CDR3 bases are TGTGCCAGTCAAACGGGTAACACCGGGGAGCTGTTTTTT. This gives the protein CASQTGNTGELFF.

Written as DNA, the CDR3 is TGTGCCAGCAGTTACTCGACCAACTACAATGAGCAGTTCTTC. This gives the protein CASSYSTNYNEQFF. The gene calls are TRBV6-5 and TRBJ2-1, with D uncertain. Trimming cost V 0 bases and J 3 bases, with 6 bases left between them. Germline CDR1 is MNHEY and CDR2 is SVGAGI. The CDR3 is 14 residues long.

About this clone: The same CDR3 can be traced to other DNA sequences in this sample. The chain joins TRBV27 to TRBJ2-1, with D perhaps TRBD1 (6 bases). Germline lookup yields CDR1 MNHEY and CDR2 SMNVEV (reference sequence). V was shortened by 2 bases and J by 7 bases, with 6 bases between the two germline ends. CDR3 length equals 12 residues. The CDR3 protein is CASSLQGNEQFF. DNA for the CDR3: TGTGCCAGCAGTTTACAGGGGAATGAGCAGTTCTTC.